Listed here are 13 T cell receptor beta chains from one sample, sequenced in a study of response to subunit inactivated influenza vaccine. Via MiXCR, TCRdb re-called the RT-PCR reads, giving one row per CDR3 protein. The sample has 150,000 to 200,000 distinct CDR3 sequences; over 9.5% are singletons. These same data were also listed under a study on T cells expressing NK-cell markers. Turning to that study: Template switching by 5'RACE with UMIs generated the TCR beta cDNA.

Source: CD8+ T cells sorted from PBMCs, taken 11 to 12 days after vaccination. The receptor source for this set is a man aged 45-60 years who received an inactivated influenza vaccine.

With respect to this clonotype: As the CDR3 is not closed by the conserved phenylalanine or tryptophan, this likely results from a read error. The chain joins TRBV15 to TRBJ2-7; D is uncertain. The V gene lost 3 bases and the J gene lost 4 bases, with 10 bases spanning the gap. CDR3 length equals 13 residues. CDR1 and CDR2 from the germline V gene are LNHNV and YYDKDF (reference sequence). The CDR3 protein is CATSSTETYEQYS. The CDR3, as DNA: TGTGCCACCAGCAGTACAGAGACTTACGAGCAGTACTCC.

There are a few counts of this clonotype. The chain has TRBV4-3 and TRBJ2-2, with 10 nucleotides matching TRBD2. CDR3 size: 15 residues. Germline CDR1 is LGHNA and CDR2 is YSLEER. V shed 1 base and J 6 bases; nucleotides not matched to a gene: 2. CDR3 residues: CASSQGLAGPGELFF. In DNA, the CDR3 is TGCGCCAGCAGCCAAGGACTAGCGGGTCCCGGGGAGCTGTTTTTT.

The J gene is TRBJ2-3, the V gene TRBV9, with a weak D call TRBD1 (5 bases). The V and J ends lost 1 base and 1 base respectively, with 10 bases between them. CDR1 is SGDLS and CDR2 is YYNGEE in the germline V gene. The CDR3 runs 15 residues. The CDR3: CASSVMGRRTDTQYF. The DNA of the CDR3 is TGTGCCAGCAGCGTAATGGGGCGACGCACAGATACGCAGTATTTT.

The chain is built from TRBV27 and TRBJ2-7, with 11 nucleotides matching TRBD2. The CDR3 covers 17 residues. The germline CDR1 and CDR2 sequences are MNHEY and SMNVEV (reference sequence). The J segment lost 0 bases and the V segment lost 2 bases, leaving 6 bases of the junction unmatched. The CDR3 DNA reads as TGTGCCAGCAGTTTACTAGCGGGAGGCTTCGGCTCCTACGAGCAGTACTTC. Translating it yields CASSLLAGGFGSYEQYF.

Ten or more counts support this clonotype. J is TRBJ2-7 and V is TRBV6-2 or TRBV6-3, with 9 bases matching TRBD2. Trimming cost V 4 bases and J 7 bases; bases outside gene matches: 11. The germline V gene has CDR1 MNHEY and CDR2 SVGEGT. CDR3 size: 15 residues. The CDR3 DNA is TGTGCCAGCAGTTCGGGACTAGCTTCCACAGAAGAGCAGTACTTC. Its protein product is CASSSGLASTEEQYF.

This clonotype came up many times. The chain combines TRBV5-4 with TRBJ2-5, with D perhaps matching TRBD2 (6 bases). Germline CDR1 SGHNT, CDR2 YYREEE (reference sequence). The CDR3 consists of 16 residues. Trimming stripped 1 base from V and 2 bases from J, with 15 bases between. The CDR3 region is CASSLLGTPPQETQYF. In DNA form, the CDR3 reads TGTGCCAGCAGCTTGCTTGGGACTCCGCCACAAGAGACCCAGTACTTC.

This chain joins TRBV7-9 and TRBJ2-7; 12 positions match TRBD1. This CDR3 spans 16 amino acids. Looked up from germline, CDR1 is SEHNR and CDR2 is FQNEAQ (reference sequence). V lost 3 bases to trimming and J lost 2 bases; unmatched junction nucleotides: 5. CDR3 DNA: TGTGCCAGCAGCTTGCCGGGACAGGGGGCCGCCTACGAGCAGTACTTC. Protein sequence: CASSLPGQGAAYEQYF.

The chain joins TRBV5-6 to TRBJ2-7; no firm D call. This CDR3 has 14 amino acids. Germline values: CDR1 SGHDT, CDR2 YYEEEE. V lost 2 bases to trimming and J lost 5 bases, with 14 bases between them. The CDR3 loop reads CASSFGEDLNEQYF. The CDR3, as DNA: TGTGCCAGCAGCTTCGGCGAGGACCTCAACGAGCAGTACTTC.

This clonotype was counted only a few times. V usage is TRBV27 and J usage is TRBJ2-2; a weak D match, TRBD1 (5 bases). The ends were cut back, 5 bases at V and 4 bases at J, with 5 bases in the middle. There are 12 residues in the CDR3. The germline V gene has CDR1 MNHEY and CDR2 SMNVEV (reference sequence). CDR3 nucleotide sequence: TGTGCCAGCAGTCAGGGCACCGGGGAGCTGTTTTTT. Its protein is CASSQGTGELFF.

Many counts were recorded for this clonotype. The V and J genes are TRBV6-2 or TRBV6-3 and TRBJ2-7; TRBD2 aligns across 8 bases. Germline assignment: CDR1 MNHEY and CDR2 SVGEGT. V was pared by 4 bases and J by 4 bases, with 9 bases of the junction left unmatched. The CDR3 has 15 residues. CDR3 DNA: TGTGCCAGCAGTTCGTTGGAACGGGAGGGTTACGAGCAGTACTTC. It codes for CASSSLEREGYEQYF.

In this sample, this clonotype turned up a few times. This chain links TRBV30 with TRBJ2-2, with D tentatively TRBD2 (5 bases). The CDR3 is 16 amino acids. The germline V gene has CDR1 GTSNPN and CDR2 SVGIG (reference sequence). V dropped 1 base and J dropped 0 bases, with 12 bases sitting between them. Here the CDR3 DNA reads TGTGCCTGGAGTGGTTCAGGAGGCGCGAACACCGGGGAGCTGTTTTTT. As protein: CAWSGSGGANTGELFF.

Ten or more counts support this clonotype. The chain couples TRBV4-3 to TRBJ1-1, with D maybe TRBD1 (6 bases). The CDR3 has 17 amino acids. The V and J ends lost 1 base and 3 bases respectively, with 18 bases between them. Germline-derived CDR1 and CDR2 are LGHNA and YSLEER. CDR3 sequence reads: CASSQALPYGTHTEAFF. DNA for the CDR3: TGCGCCAGCAGCCAAGCGTTACCCTACGGGACACACACTGAAGCTTTCTTT.

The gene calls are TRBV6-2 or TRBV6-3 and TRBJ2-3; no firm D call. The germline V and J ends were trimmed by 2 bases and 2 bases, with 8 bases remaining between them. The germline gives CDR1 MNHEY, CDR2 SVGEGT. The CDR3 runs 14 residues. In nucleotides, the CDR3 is TGTGCCAGCAGTTACCCCCGACACACAGATACGCAGTATTTT. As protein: CASSYPRHTDTQYF.